The 13 T cell receptor beta chains presented below share a single source sample, sequenced in a study of blood T cell repertoires in COVID-19. TCRdb's table, derived via immunoSEQ multiplex PCR, lists solely in-frame clones and lacks some. Among 400,000 to 500,000 clones listed, roughly 90% were seen once. Sequencing was carried out using PBMCs or T cells enriched from blood (not recorded which). All receptors derive from a woman aged 18-29 years who had been exposed to COVID-19.

This chain connects TRBV30 to TRBJ1-6; no firm D call. Germline CDR1 reads GTSNPN; CDR2 reads SVGIG (reference sequence). Trimming shortened V by 2 bases and J by 10 bases, and 6 bases separated the two germline ends. The CDR3 consists of 11 residues. CDR3 loop: CAWSKESPLHF. Here the CDR3 DNA reads TGTGCCTGGAGTAAGGAGTCACCCCTCCACTTT. Supplemented by reference TRBV30 and TRBJ1-6, the full variable domain reads SQTIHQWPATLVQPVGSPLSLECTVEGTSNPNLYWYRQAAGRGLQLLFYSVGIGQISSEVPQNLSASRPQDRQFILSSKKLLLSDSGFYLCAWSKESPLHFGNGTRLTVT.

The gene calls are TRBV7-9 and TRBJ1-1; TRBD1 is a possible D gene (5 bases). CDR3 length: 13 amino acids. Between the trimmed V and J ends, which lost 5 bases and 0 bases, there was a span of 7 bases. Germline values: CDR1 SEHNR, CDR2 FQNEAQ (reference sequence). The CDR3 sequence is CASSGRVNTEAFF. The CDR3 DNA follows: TGTGCCAGCAGCGGCAGGGTGAACACTGAAGCTTTCTTT.

The J gene is TRBJ1-1, the V gene TRBV30; tentative D call: TRBD1 (6 bases). Germline-derived CDR1 and CDR2 are GTSNPN and SVGIG (reference sequence). The ends were cut back, 2 bases at V and 4 bases at J, with 11 bases in the middle. The CDR3 sequence is 13 residues long. In nucleotides, the CDR3 is TGTGCCTGGAGTACACAGGGTGGCACTGAAGCTTTCTTT. It translates to CAWSTQGGTEAFF.

The chain recombines TRBV9 with TRBJ1-6; D is possibly TRBD1 (6 bases). Trimming left V 4 bases short and J 0 bases short, with 17 bases between. Germline lookup yields CDR1 SGDLS and CDR2 YYNGEE. The CDR3 contains 18 residues. In DNA, the CDR3 is TGTGCCAGCAGCTCTAGCGGGGGCTATAGCTCCTATAATTCACCCCTCCACTTT. This codes for CASSSSGGYSSYNSPLHF.

The chain is built from TRBV9 and TRBJ2-3, with a tentative D call TRBD2 (6 bases). The CDR3 length is 19 residues. Trimming shortened V by 0 bases and J by 0 bases, and 20 bases separated the two germline ends. Germline CDR1 reads SGDLS; CDR2 reads YYNGEE. The CDR3 reads CASSVDSGSEDYSTDTQYF. The CDR3 coding sequence is TGTGCCAGCAGCGTAGATTCCGGGAGTGAGGATTATAGCACAGATACGCAGTATTTT.

The gene calls are TRBV15 and TRBJ2-7; D perhaps matches TRBD1 (6 bases). This CDR3 has 16 amino acids. Trimming left V 5 bases short and J 2 bases short, with 19 bases between. Germline CDR1 reads LNHNV; CDR2 reads YYDKDF (reference sequence). CDR3 coding DNA: TGTGCCACCAGCGAGCCGCCCAGACAGGCTACCTACGAGCAGTACTTC. It encodes CATSEPPRQATYEQYF.

The rearrangement links TRBV19 to TRBJ2-1, with 12 bases that match TRBD2. The CDR3 totals 19 residues. The J segment lost 0 bases and the V segment lost 6 bases, leaving 12 bases of the junction unmatched. From germline, CDR1 is LNHDA and CDR2 SQIVND (reference sequence). The CDR3 DNA reads as TGTGCCAGTAGGAGGAGGACTAGCGGGAAATTGGCCTCCTACAATGAGCAGTTCTTC. As protein: CASRRRTSGKLASYNEQFF.

V gene TRBV29-1 combines with J gene TRBJ2-6, with D possibly TRBD1 on 6 matching bases. CDR1 and CDR2 (germline): SQVTM, ANQGSEA. V lost 0 bases and J lost 2, with 8 bases in between. The CDR3 length is 15 residues. CDR3 nucleotides: TGCAGCGTTGAAGACCACAGGGCTGGGGCCAACGTCCTGACTTTC. The encoded protein is CSVEDHRAGANVLTF.

The chain couples TRBV7-9 to TRBJ2-1, with D perhaps TRBD1 (6 bases). V lost 5 bases and J lost 8, with 13 bases in between. CDR1 is SEHNR, CDR2 FQNEAQ, per germline (reference sequence). The CDR3 is 13 amino acids. Written as DNA, the CDR3 is TGTGCCAGCAGCGCACAGGGTTCGGATGAGCAGTTCTTC. This sequence encodes CASSAQGSDEQFF.

This clone was picked up a small number of times. The identical CDR3 is also encoded by other nucleotide sequences in the sample. J is TRBJ1-6 and V is TRBV10-3; 8 bases line up with TRBD1. The CDR3 sequence is 13 residues long. Germline trimming cut 6 bases from V and 5 bases from J; bases unmatched to any gene: 0. Per the germline V gene, CDR1 is ENHRY and CDR2 is SYGVKD. CDR3 coding DNA: TGTGCCATCAGGACAGGGGATAATTCACCCCTCCACTTT. Translating it yields CAIRTGDNSPLHF.

The CDR3 spells CATAGDRAYNEQFF. The CDR3 DNA follows: TGTGCCACCGCCGGGGACAGGGCCTACAATGAGCAGTTCTTC. V usage is TRBV7-2 and J usage is TRBJ2-1; 9 bases are a match to TRBD1. Germline trimming cut 10 bases from V and 2 bases from J; bases unmatched to any gene: 6. This CDR3 has 14 residues. Germline V gives CDR1 SGHTA, CDR2 FQGNSA.

This clone was counted between two and nine times. This rearrangement joins TRBV25-1 to TRBJ2-1, with 11 positions matching TRBD2. Trimming removed 4 bases from V and 6 bases from J; junction bases left unmatched: 8. CDR1 and CDR2 (germline): MGHDK, SYGVNS. The CDR3 is 16 amino acids. The CDR3: CASSAPLAGALNEQFF. The DNA of the CDR3 is TGTGCCAGCAGTGCCCCACTAGCGGGGGCCCTCAATGAGCAGTTCTTC.

As regards this clone: The junction differs from germline at one of its ends, possibly a read error. The chain recombines TRBV28 with TRBJ1-3; 11 nucleotides align to TRBD1. The CDR3 runs 13 residues. Germline V lookup: CDR1 MDHEN, CDR2 SYDVKM. The CDR3 DNA reads TGTGCCAGCAGGGGGACAGGGGGAAGCACCATATATTTT. It translates to CASRGTGGSTIYF. The whole variable domain, filled in from reference TRBV28 and TRBJ1-3, reads DVKVTQSSRYLVKRTGEKVFLECVQDMDHENMFWYRQDPGLGLRLIYFSYDVKMKEKGDIPEGYSVSREKKERFSLILESASTNQTSMYLCASRGTGGSTIYFGEGSWLTVV.